The clone carrying this TCR beta chain came up many times. The target antigen is unknown. The entry originates in a study of CD8 T cells in ankylosing spondylitis. TCRdb recomputed calls from the 5' RACE reads with MiXCR, one row per CDR3 protein. The sample consists of some 130,000 distinct CDR3 sequences, approximately 7.4% of them appearing once. The CDR3 totals 14 residues. The germline V and J ends were trimmed by 1 base and 7 bases, with 13 bases remaining between them. Findings and limits, study-wide: A motif in TCR beta, a set of roughly 8 highly homologous variants, appeared characteristic of ankylosing spondylitis blood.

This sequence joins TRBV12-3 or TRBV12-4 and TRBJ1-2, with a possible D match to TRBD1 (6 bases). Specimen: blood, either unsorted or a sorted T cell fraction (not recorded which). This sequence originates from a female donor with ankylosing spondylitis or in good health (not recorded which). As DNA, the CDR3 is TGTGCCAGCAGTTTAGATACCCGGACAGTTGGCTACACCTTC. As protein: CASSLDTRTVGYTF.